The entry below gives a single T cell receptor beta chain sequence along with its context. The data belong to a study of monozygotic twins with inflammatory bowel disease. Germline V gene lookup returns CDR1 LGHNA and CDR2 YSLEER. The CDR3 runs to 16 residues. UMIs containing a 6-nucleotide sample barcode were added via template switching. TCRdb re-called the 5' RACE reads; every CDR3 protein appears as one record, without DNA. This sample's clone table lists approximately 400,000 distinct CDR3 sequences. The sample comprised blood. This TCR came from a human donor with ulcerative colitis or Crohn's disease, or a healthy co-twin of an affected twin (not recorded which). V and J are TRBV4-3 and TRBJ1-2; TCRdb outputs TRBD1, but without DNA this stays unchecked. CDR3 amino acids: CASSQDDLRQGNGYTF.